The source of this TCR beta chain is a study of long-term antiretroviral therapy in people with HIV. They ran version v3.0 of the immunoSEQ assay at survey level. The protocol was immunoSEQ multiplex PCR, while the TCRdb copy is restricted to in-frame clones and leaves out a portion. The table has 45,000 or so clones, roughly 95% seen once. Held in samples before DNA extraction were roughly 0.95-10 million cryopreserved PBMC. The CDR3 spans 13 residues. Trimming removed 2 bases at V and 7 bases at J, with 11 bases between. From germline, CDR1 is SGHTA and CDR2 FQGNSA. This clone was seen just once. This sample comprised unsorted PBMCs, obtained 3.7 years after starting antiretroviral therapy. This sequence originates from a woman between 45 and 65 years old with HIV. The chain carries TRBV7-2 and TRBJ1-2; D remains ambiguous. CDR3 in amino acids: CASSLIGVRGYTF. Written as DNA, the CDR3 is TGTGCCAGCAGCTTAATCGGGGTTCGTGGCTACACCTTC.